The present TCR beta chain was sequenced within a study of graft-versus-host responses after intestinal transplantation (dated by TCRdb to 2020 to 2022). Notes on the research overall: The transplants that recipients got were multivisceral, liver-intestinal, or isolated intestinal. Every recipient was given anti-thymocyte globulin induction, followed by roughly 3 years of maintenance tacrolimus and steroids. A cohort of some 24 intestinal transplant recipients, including one retransplant, was enrolled, and 3 patients lacking pretransplant specimens were excluded. Graft-versus-host and host-versus-graft alloreactive T cell clones were tracked in the graft, circulation and bone marrow after intestinal transplantation using bulk TCR-beta CDR3 sequencing. Instead of going to the commercial service, samples from a few later patients were sequenced in-house on an Illumina MiSeq and processed with MiXCR. Alloreactive clones were identified by sequencing pre-transplant mixed lymphocyte reaction products and comparing these products with unstimulated pre-transplant donor and recipient T cells. Donor T cell macrochimerism was defined as a peak of at least 4% donor T cells among recipient peripheral blood mononuclear cells.

Receptor libraries were prepared by the immunoSEQ multiplex PCR assay. For most patients, genomic DNA was isolated with the Qiagen DNeasy Blood and Tissue Kit and shipped frozen to Adaptive Biotechnologies for TCR sequencing. Adaptive Biotechnologies carried out high-throughput TCR-beta CDR3 sequencing of genomic DNA for most patients. The source study handled its data this way. Adaptive's ImmunoSEQ software supplied the TCR sequencing data for 18 patients, while MiXCR and VDJtools were used to process a few other patients. To correct CD4 versus CD8 sorting errors, sequences present in both subsets at a frequency ratio below 5:1 were removed. Because the origin of CDR3 nucleotide sequences shared between donor and recipient could not be assigned, those sequences were removed. At least 2-fold expansion over unstimulated cells and a minimum CFSE-low frequency of 0.002% (template counts) or 0.001% (read counts) were required for clones to be classified as alloreactive. Clones were considered mappable if detected in sequenced pre-transplant spleen, lymph node, or MLR CFSE-low populations of the donor or recipient. Cumulative frequency of alloreactive clones was calculated as a percentage of all sequences weighted by copy number. Not all clones reach the TCRdb copy of this immuneACCESS table, which keeps in-frame sequences only. Checked studies attribute under half of the gap to unresolved V genes and leave the rest unexplained. Clonal size and the V and J genes are those of that table, whereas D and trimming came from the DNA. The sample contains about 100,000 clones, roughly 87% of them found a single time. Over 0.95% of the sample goes to the ten largest clones.

The investigation overall reported the following: GvH clones were detected in recipient bone marrow, and some of these GvH clones were observed earlier in ileal mucosa or blood, consistent with an intestinal mucosal origin. Conclusions were limited by the relatively low number and heterogeneity of intestinal transplant patients. Early after transplant, peak levels of circulating GvH clones were found to be associated with declines in HvG clones. Patients with donor T cell macrochimerism had high GvH to HvG T cell clonal ratios in their allografts.

The meaning of the sample's time point label: cells obtained before transplantation from donor or recipient. CD3+CD4+ and CD3+CD8+ populations were FACS-sorted from unstimulated pre-transplant donor and recipient cells taken from spleen or lymph nodes. V lost 5 bases and J lost 3 bases, and the count of bases not matched to a germline gene is 9. Via the germline V gene, CDR1 is SGHTA and CDR2 FQGNSA. The CDR3 covers 15 residues, taking in both the cysteine and the phenylalanine. The only DNA kept is the CDR3, 45 bases in frame from the first base. Regarding this clone: What this receptor recognizes is not known. No base quality values were provided; no much bigger clone lies one nucleotide off.

This sample comprised unstimulated CD4+ T cells sorted from spleen or lymph node cells, obtained before transplant. The chain links TRBV7-2 with TRBJ2-5, and TRBD2 matches 7 of the central bases. This clonotype originated in a human donor who was the organ donor for an intestinal transplant. CDR3 protein: CASSPPMGLKETQYF. The DNA is as follows: TGTGCCAGCAGCCCTCCGATGGGACTAAAAGAGACCCAGTACTTC.